The 24 T cell receptor beta chains listed next were all sequenced from one sample in a study of T cell responses to AZD1222 COVID-19 vaccine. Only in-frame clones appear in the TCRdb table, and some are missing; sequencing was by immunoSEQ multiplex PCR. The profile shows more than 70,000 clones, around nine tenths of them singletons. The sample here was peripheral blood, taken on day 0 of AZD1222 vaccination. These TCRs come from an adult in good health.

This chain joins TRBV6-2 or TRBV6-3 and TRBJ1-1; D is ambiguous. The germline gives CDR1 MNHEY, CDR2 SVGEGT. This CDR3 comprises 13 residues. Trimming removed 3 bases at V and 1 base at J, with 6 bases between. DNA for the CDR3: TGTGCCAGCAGTTATGGCCAGAACACTGAAGCTTTCTTT. Translated: CASSYGQNTEAFF.

The chain joins TRBV18 to TRBJ2-5; no definite D call. The CDR3 totals 16 residues. V lost 2 bases, J lost 1 base, and 14 bases lay in between. CDR1 KGHSH and CDR2 LQKENI come from the germline V gene. The CDR3 DNA reads TGTGCCAGCTCACCATCGGTGACCAAAACCCAAGAGACCCAGTACTTC. Amino acid sequence: CASSPSVTKTQETQYF.

This chain connects TRBV7-6 to TRBJ1-6; D ambiguous. V lost 6 bases, J lost 8 bases, and 14 bases lay in between. From germline, CDR1 is SGHVS and CDR2 FNYEAQ. This CDR3 spans 14 amino acids. For the CDR3, the DNA is TGTGCCAGCAGTCGTCAAACCGGGGATTCACCCCTCCACTTT. Translated, it gives CASSRQTGDSPLHF.

The count of this clone is one. The CDR3 DNA reads TGTGCCAGCAGCCACCTGACTAGCGGGAACTCCTACGAGCAGTACTTC. The encoded protein is CASSHLTSGNSYEQYF. The V call is TRBV4-2, the J call TRBJ2-7; 11 bases map to TRBD2. Per germline, CDR1 LGHNA and CDR2 YNFKEQ. CDR3 length: 16 amino acids. V was clipped by 3 bases and J by 0 bases; unmatched bases: 4.

The chain uses TRBV3-1 (or the pseudogene TRBV3-2) and TRBJ1-1; the D gene is possibly TRBD1 (6 bases). The CDR3 covers 13 residues. Germline lookup yields CDR1 LGHDT and CDR2 YNNKEL (reference sequence). The germline V and J ends were trimmed by 4 bases and 11 bases, with 17 bases remaining between them. CDR3 DNA sequence: TGTGCCAGCAGCCGTCACCGGGACATACAGGCTTTCTTT. It translates to CASSRHRDIQAFF.

V gene TRBV18 combines with J gene TRBJ1-6, with no clear D. Per the germline V gene, CDR1 is KGHSH and CDR2 is LQKENI. The ends were cut back, 3 bases at V and 5 bases at J, with 23 bases in the middle. The CDR3 extends over 19 amino acids. CDR3 DNA sequence: TGTGCCAGCTCACCCCCAATGAGCTCACCACCACAGAATAATTCACCCCTCCACTTT. Encoded protein: CASSPPMSSPPQNNSPLHF. Full variable domain (rest looked up from reference TRBV18 and TRBJ1-6): NAGVMQNPRHLVRRRGQEARLRCSPMKGHSHVYWYRQLPEEGLKFMVYLQKENIIDESGMPKERFSAEFPKEGPSILRIQQVVRGDSAAYFCASSPPMSSPPQNNSPLHFGNGTRLTVT.

The sample holds a few counts of this clone. CDR3 sequence reads: CASSFAENQPQHF. CDR3 coding DNA: TGTGCCAGCAGTTTTGCGGAAAATCAGCCCCAGCATTTT. The chain joins TRBV12-3 or TRBV12-4 to TRBJ1-5; D gene ambiguous. Trimming cost V 3 bases and J 4 bases, with 7 bases left between them. CDR3 size: 13 residues.

This clone was detected only a few times. This rearrangement joins TRBV6-5 to TRBJ2-2; D gene uncertain. Between the trimmed V and J ends, which lost 2 bases and 5 bases, there was a span of 6 bases. The germline V gene has CDR1 MNHEY and CDR2 SVGAGI. This CDR3 comprises 13 residues. The CDR3 DNA follows: TGTGCCAGCAGTTACCCCCCGACCGGGGAGCTGTTTTTT. Translated: CASSYPPTGELFF.

This chain's CDR3 is CASSSTGNSPLHF. CDR3 sequence (DNA): TGTGCCAGCAGTTCAACTGGTAATTCACCCCTCCACTTT. The genes are TRBV6-5 and TRBJ1-6; D ambiguous. The CDR3 is 13 amino acids. Germline loops: CDR1 MNHEY, CDR2 SVGAGI. Trimming shortened V by 4 bases and J by 6 bases, and 7 bases separated the two germline ends.

CDR3 region: CASSENDRDGYTF. CDR3 sequence (DNA): TGTGCCAGCAGTGAGAACGACAGGGACGGCTACACCTTC. The gene calls are TRBV2 and TRBJ1-2; TRBD1 aligns across 7 bases. Germline CDR1 reads SNHLY; CDR2 reads FYNNEI. The CDR3 spans 13 residues. The V segment lost 3 bases and the J segment 8 bases; nucleotides outside the gene matches: 6.

The rearrangement uses TRBV19 and TRBJ2-6; D is unclear. Trimming removed 2 bases at V and 3 bases at J, with 2 bases between. The CDR3 contains 13 residues. From germline, CDR1 is LNHDA and CDR2 SQIVND (reference sequence). CDR3 region: CASSIFGANVLTF. DNA for the CDR3: TGTGCCAGTAGTATATTTGGGGCCAACGTCCTGACTTTC. The full variable domain, rest sourced from reference TRBV19 and TRBJ2-6, is DGGITQSPKYLFRKEGQNVTLSCEQNLNHDAMYWYRQDPGQGLRLIYYSQIVNDFQKGDIAEGYSVSREKKESFPLTVTSAQKNPTAFYLCASSIFGANVLTFGAGSRLTVL.

This clone was counted once. This rearrangement joins TRBV9 to TRBJ1-3; D possibly corresponds to TRBD1 (5 bases). The CDR3 sequence is 16 residues long. V lost 4 bases, J lost 2 bases, and 16 bases lay in between. Germline CDR1 SGDLS, CDR2 YYNGEE. The CDR3 nucleotides read TGTGCCAGCAGCTCCCCAGGATCGGGGCCTGGAAACACCATATATTTT. Amino acid sequence: CASSSPGSGPGNTIYF. Combining the CDR3 with reference TRBV9 and TRBJ1-3 gives the whole variable domain DSGVTQTPKHLITATGQRVTLRCSPRSGDLSVYWYQQSLDQGLQFLIQYYNGEERAKGNILERFSAQQFPDLHSELNLSSLELGDSALYFCASSSPGSGPGNTIYFGEGSWLTVV.

The chain joins TRBV18 to TRBJ1-1, with D possibly matching TRBD1 (5 bases). CDR1 KGHSH and CDR2 LQKENI come from the germline V gene. The CDR3 has 15 amino acids. Trimming took off 1 base at V and 4 bases at J, with 13 bases between the two ends. The CDR3 protein is CASSPQLGEATEAFF. The CDR3 coding sequence is TGTGCCAGCTCACCACAATTAGGGGAGGCCACTGAAGCTTTCTTT.

Only a few counts were recorded for this clone. V gene TRBV5-4 combines with J gene TRBJ1-2; possibly TRBD1 for D (5 bases). Trimming took 0 bases from V and 1 from J, leaving 10 bases between them. This CDR3 spans 15 amino acids. Germline CDR1 is SGHNT and CDR2 is YYREEE (reference sequence). CDR3 coding DNA: TGTGCCAGCAGCTTGGATACAGGACTTAACTATGGCTACACCTTC. It yields the protein CASSLDTGLNYGYTF.

This chain links TRBV7-9 with TRBJ2-5; perhaps D is TRBD1 or TRBD2 (5 bases each). Trimming pared 5 bases from V and 0 bases from J, leaving 13 bases between. This CDR3 has 15 residues. Germline CDR1 and CDR2: SEHNR and FQNEAQ (reference sequence). The DNA for the CDR3 is TGTGCCAGCAGCAGTACCGGGACCCACCAAGAGACCCAGTACTTC. Its translation is CASSSTGTHQETQYF.

This chain links TRBV5-1 with TRBJ2-2; D could derive from TRBD1 or TRBD2 (5 bases each). Germline V gives CDR1 SGHRS, CDR2 YFSETQ. Trimming removed 4 bases from V and 5 bases from J, with 15 bases in between. The CDR3 is 15 amino acids. The chain's CDR3 is CASSPLWGNTGELFF. As DNA, the CDR3 is TGCGCCAGCAGCCCCCTTTGGGGGAATACCGGGGAGCTGTTTTTT.

This chain connects TRBV7-2 to TRBJ2-7; perhaps TRBD2 as D (6 bases). CDR1 and CDR2 from the germline V gene are SGHTA and FQGNSA. This CDR3 spans 15 amino acids. The V end lost 5 bases, the J end lost 1 base, and 15 bases lay between the germline ends. CDR3 DNA sequence: TGTGCCAGCAGCCTCGACCCGGGAGCATCCTACGAGCAGTACTTC. Translated: CASSLDPGASYEQYF.

The chain employs TRBV19 and TRBJ1-5; D is uncertain. The CDR3 is made up of 15 amino acids. Per the germline V gene, CDR1 is LNHDA and CDR2 is SQIVND (reference sequence). V lost 9 bases and J lost 0, with 15 bases in between. The CDR3 bases are TGTGCCAGCACCCTCGAAGGGTATAGCAATCAGCCCCAGCATTTT. Translated: CASTLEGYSNQPQHF.

This clone was observed a few times. This chain joins TRBV6-6 and TRBJ1-4; tentative D call: TRBD1 (5 bases). Germline V gives CDR1 MNHNY, CDR2 SVGAGI (reference sequence). Trimming removed 8 bases at V and 8 bases at J, with 15 bases between. This CDR3 spans 13 amino acids. As DNA, the CDR3 is TGTGCCAGCTTGCGCGGGGAGGGGGAAAAACTGTTTTTT. Translation: CASLRGEGEKLFF.

The chain employs TRBV6-5 and TRBJ1-5; D gene unclear. Trimming stripped 2 bases from V and 7 bases from J, with 9 bases between. The CDR3 runs to 13 residues. The germline CDR1 and CDR2 sequences are MNHEY and SVGAGI. The CDR3 sequence: CASSYEGRQPQHF. The CDR3, as DNA: TGTGCCAGCAGTTACGAGGGAAGACAGCCCCAGCATTTT.

The genes are TRBV2 and TRBJ1-5, with TRBD1 as a possible D gene (6 bases). The germline gives CDR1 SNHLY, CDR2 FYNNEI. Between the trimmed V and J ends, which lost 4 bases and 2 bases, there was a span of 15 bases. The CDR3 runs 16 residues. The CDR3 is CASSGAAGVRNQPQHF. CDR3 bases: TGTGCCAGCAGTGGAGCGGCAGGGGTCCGCAATCAGCCCCAGCATTTT.

V and J are TRBV27 and TRBJ2-1; no clear D gene. Trimming left V 7 bases short and J 0 bases short, with 7 bases between. Germline-derived CDR1 and CDR2 are MNHEY and SMNVEV (reference sequence). This CDR3 comprises 13 residues. The CDR3 bases are TGTGCCAGCATGCAGAGCTCCTACAATGAGCAGTTCTTC. Translated: CASMQSSYNEQFF.

The chain recombines TRBV9 with TRBJ1-6; 7 bases match TRBD1. Unmatched junction bases numbered 13, after V lost 4 bases and J lost 9 bases. This CDR3 is built from 16 residues. Germline CDR1 is SGDLS and CDR2 is YYNGEE. Here the CDR3 DNA reads TGTGCCAGCAGCCTAGGCCAGGGGGAGCGTGGTTCACCCCTCCACTTT. Translating it yields CASSLGQGERGSPLHF.

CDR3 coding DNA: TGTGCCAGCAGCTTACAATACAGGGGGGCTGAAGCTTTCTTT. Its protein is CASSLQYRGAEAFF. The chain carries TRBV5-8 and TRBJ1-1; 8 bases match TRBD1. CDR3 length: 14 amino acids. V was clipped by 2 bases and J by 6 bases; unmatched bases: 6. In germline, CDR1 is SGHTS, CDR2 YDEGEE.